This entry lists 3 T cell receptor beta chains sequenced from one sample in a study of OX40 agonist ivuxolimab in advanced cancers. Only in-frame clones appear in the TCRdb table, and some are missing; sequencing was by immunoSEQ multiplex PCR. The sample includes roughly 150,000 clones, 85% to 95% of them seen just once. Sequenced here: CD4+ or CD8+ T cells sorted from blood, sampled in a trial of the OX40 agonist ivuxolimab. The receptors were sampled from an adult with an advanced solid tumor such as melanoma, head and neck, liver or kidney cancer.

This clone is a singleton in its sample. CDR3 bases: TGTGCCAGCAGCCTATTCGTGGATGTCAATGAGCAGTTCTTC. Translated: CASSLFVDVNEQFF. V usage is TRBV7-6 and J usage is TRBJ2-1; D unclear. V was trimmed by 5 bases and J by 6 bases, leaving 14 bases between them. Germline V gene lookup returns CDR1 SGHVS and CDR2 FNYEAQ. The CDR3 spans 14 residues.

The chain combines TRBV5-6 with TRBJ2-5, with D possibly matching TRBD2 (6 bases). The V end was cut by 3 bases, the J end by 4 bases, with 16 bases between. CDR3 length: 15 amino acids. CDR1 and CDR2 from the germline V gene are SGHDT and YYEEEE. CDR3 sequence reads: CASSSQLLAGETQYF. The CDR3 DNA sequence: TGTGCCAGCAGCTCGCAACTACTAGCAGGAGAGACCCAGTACTTC. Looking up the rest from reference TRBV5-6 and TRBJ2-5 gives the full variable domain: DAGVTQSPTHLIKTRGQQVTLRCSPKSGHDTVSWYQQALGQGPQFIFQYYEEEERQRGNFPDRFSGHQFPNYSSELNVNALLLGDSALYLCASSSQLLAGETQYFGPGTRLLVL.

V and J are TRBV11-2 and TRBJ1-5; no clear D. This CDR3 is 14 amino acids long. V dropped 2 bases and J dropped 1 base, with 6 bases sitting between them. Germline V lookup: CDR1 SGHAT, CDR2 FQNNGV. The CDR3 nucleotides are TGTGCCAGCAGCTTATTCGGCAGCAATCAGCCCCAGCATTTT. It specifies CASSLFGSNQPQHF.